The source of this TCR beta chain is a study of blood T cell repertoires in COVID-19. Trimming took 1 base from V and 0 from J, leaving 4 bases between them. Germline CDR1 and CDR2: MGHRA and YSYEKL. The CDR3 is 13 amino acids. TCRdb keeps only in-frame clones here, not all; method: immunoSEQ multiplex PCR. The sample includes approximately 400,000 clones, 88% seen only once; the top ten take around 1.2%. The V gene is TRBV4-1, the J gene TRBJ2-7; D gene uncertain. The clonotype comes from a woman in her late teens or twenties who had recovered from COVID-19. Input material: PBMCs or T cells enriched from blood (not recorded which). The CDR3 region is CASSQGSSYEQYF. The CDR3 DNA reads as TGCGCCAGCAGCCAAGGGAGCTCCTACGAGCAGTACTTC.